Presented here are 15 T cell receptor beta chains from one specimen sequenced in a study of OX40 agonist ivuxolimab in advanced cancers. Assay: immunoSEQ multiplex PCR; the TCRdb copy retains only in-frame clones and omits some. The data hold more than 55,000 clones, with about 83% observed a single time. The sample in question was CD4+ or CD8+ T cells sorted from blood, obtained in a trial of the OX40 agonist ivuxolimab. These receptors all come from an adult with an advanced solid tumor such as melanoma, head and neck, liver or kidney cancer.

The chain employs TRBV5-1 and TRBJ2-7; D tentatively reads TRBD1 or TRBD2 (5 bases each). CDR1 SGHRS and CDR2 YFSETQ come from the germline V gene. This CDR3 has 16 amino acids. V was cut by 4 bases and J by 0 bases, with 17 bases left in between. CDR3 bases: TGCGCCAGCAGCATGGGGCTTTCAACTAGCTCCTACGAGCAGTACTTC. Protein: CASSMGLSTSSYEQYF.

This chain links TRBV13 with TRBJ2-3; D tentatively reads TRBD1 or TRBD2 (5 bases each). The V gene's germline CDR1 is PRHDT and CDR2 FYEKMQ (reference sequence). Trimming took 5 bases from V and 1 from J, leaving 7 bases between them. The CDR3 spans 13 residues. DNA of the CDR3: TGTGCCAGCAGCCGGGACCGCACAGATACGCAGTATTTT. Its protein product is CASSRDRTDTQYF.

This clone is a singleton in its sample. This chain uses TRBV6-6 with TRBJ2-1; D possibly corresponds to TRBD1 (6 bases). Germline CDR1 is MNHNY and CDR2 is SVGAGI (reference sequence). Trimming pared 4 bases from V and 5 bases from J, leaving 12 bases between. The CDR3 is made up of 14 amino acids. The CDR3 DNA reads TGTGCCAGCAGTTTCGGACAGAGAAACAATGAGCAGTTCTTC. It specifies CASSFGQRNNEQFF.

V usage is TRBV11-2 and J usage is TRBJ2-2; D may be TRBD2 (6 bases). There are 14 residues in the CDR3. V lost 1 base and J lost 5, with 8 bases in between. CDR1 and CDR2 from the germline V gene are SGHAT and FQNNGV. The CDR3 DNA sequence: TGTGCCAGCAGCTTAGGAGGGAGGACCGGGGAGCTGTTTTTT. It encodes CASSLGGRTGELFF.

V gene TRBV28 combines with J gene TRBJ2-7, with 11 bases that match TRBD1. This CDR3 has 15 residues. The germline V gene has CDR1 MDHEN and CDR2 SYDVKM. Unmatched junction bases numbered 5, after V lost 5 bases and J lost 2 bases. The DNA of the CDR3 is TGTGCCAGCAGTCTCTTGGGACAGGGGGCCTACGAGCAGTACTTC. Its translation: CASSLLGQGAYEQYF. The whole variable domain, filled in from reference TRBV28 and TRBJ2-7, reads DVKVTQSSRYLVKRTGEKVFLECVQDMDHENMFWYRQDPGLGLRLIYFSYDVKMKEKGDIPEGYSVSREKKERFSLILESASTNQTSMYLCASSLLGQGAYEQYFGPGTRLTVT.

The chain combines TRBV9 with TRBJ2-2, with D possibly being TRBD2 (6 bases). CDR1 and CDR2 (germline): SGDLS, YYNGEE. V was trimmed by 2 bases and J by 4 bases, leaving 18 bases between them. This CDR3 is 17 amino acids long. The CDR3 sequence: CASSVSGRLVSTGELFF. DNA of the CDR3: TGTGCCAGCAGCGTTTCGGGCCGACTAGTGAGCACCGGGGAGCTGTTTTTT.

The chain recombines TRBV7-2 with TRBJ1-1, with a weak D call TRBD1 (6 bases). Trimming removed 3 bases at V and 1 base at J, with 12 bases between. Germline CDR1 reads SGHTA; CDR2 reads FQGNSA. This CDR3 comprises 15 residues. This CDR3 reads CASSFADRTNTEAFF. The DNA for the CDR3 is TGTGCCAGCAGCTTCGCCGACAGGACGAACACTGAAGCTTTCTTT.

The chain links TRBV29-1 to TRBJ2-4; no firm D call. This CDR3 comprises 15 residues. Germline assignment: CDR1 SQVTM and CDR2 ANQGSEA. Trimming removed 3 bases at V and 0 bases at J, with 12 bases between. CDR3 amino acids: CSVELATRAKNIQYF. CDR3 DNA sequence: TGCAGCGTTGAGTTGGCCACCAGAGCCAAAAACATTCAGTACTTC.

This clone has a single count. The chain has TRBV5-1 and TRBJ2-2; possible D gene TRBD2, 6 bases. This CDR3 comprises 16 residues. V was pared by 4 bases and J by 4 bases, with 17 bases between. Germline CDR1 is SGHRS and CDR2 is YFSETQ. CDR3 region: CASSQVGQGGTGELFF. In nucleotides, the CDR3 is TGCGCCAGCAGCCAGGTCGGGCAGGGAGGCACCGGGGAGCTGTTTTTT.

The chain combines TRBV6-1 with TRBJ2-2; no clear D. The CDR3 runs to 16 residues. V gave up 4 bases and J gave up 2 bases, with 14 bases separating them. Germline V gene data show CDR1 as MNHNS and CDR2 as SASEGT. The CDR3 region is CASSVLTDPNTGELFF. The CDR3 DNA reads as TGTGCCAGCAGTGTACTGACGGATCCCAACACCGGGGAGCTGTTTTTT.

This rearrangement joins TRBV5-1 to TRBJ2-7, with 12 bases matching TRBD2. The V segment lost 7 bases and the J segment 2 bases; nucleotides outside the gene matches: 10. The CDR3 is 16 residues long. From germline, CDR1 is SGHRS and CDR2 YFSETQ. CDR3 protein: CASALTSGSDTYEQYF. As DNA, the CDR3 is TGCGCCAGCGCGCTGACTAGCGGGAGCGATACCTACGAGCAGTACTTC.

The rearrangement uses TRBV11-3 and TRBJ2-5; 7 bases match TRBD1. This CDR3 comprises 14 residues. J was trimmed by 7 bases and V by 4 bases; bases with no gene match: 9. From germline, CDR1 is SGHNT and CDR2 YENEEA. The CDR3 DNA sequence: TGTGCCAGCAGCTCCAGACAGGGCTGGGTGACCCAGTACTTC. Amino acids: CASSSRQGWVTQYF.

This clone was seen a handful of times. This chain uses TRBV1 with TRBJ2-7; TRBD2 is taken as the D call from the table, unchecked against the DNA. TRBV1 constitutes a pseudogene. The CDR3 loop spans 15 amino acids. CDR3 sequence: CTSSQTSGRAHEQYF. The CDR3 DNA reads TGCACCAGCAGCCAAACTAGCGGGAGGGCCCACGAGCAGTACTTC.

By sample fraction, this clone is medium-sized (0.01 to 0.1%). V gene TRBV29-1 combines with J gene TRBJ2-2; 8 bases match TRBD1. The length of the CDR3 is 14 residues. Germline CDR1 and CDR2: SQVTM and ANQGSEA. The V segment lost 7 bases and the J segment 4 bases; nucleotides outside the gene matches: 8. CDR3 in DNA: TGCAGCGCTGGGACAGGCATTTCCACCGGGGAGCTGTTTTTT. Translating gives CSAGTGISTGELFF.

The chain employs TRBV6-1 and TRBJ1-2; D ambiguous. The CDR3 spans 12 residues. Per the germline V gene, CDR1 is MNHNS and CDR2 is SASEGT. V lost 2 bases and J 9 bases, leaving 10 bases between the germline ends. CDR3 bases: TGTGCCAGCAGTGAATCGAGTGTCAGCTACACCTTC. This encodes CASSESSVSYTF.